This T cell receptor (beta chain) was retrieved from a study of T cells in tumors after PD-1 blockade. General observations from the study: About 41% of tumor TCR clonotypes were also found in blood. After therapy, most expanded exhausted CD8+ clones were absent pre-treatment, suggesting clonal replacement.

Time point: first of two pre-therapy site-matched biopsies roughly eight weeks apart. CDR3 length: 15 residues. J was trimmed by 2 bases and V by 7 bases; bases with no gene match: 7. CDR1 SNHLY and CDR2 FYNNEI come from the germline V gene. Only in-frame clones appear in the TCRdb table, and some are missing; sequencing was by immunoSEQ multiplex PCR. There are about 4,200 clones in the sample; 65% to 80% occur only once, and 7% to 8.5% lies in the top ten. A remark on this clone: Antigen specificity is unknown.

The sequence was obtained from a human donor with basal cell carcinoma. This specimen was tumor tissue, taken before anti-PD-1 treatment. The chain combines TRBV2 with TRBJ2-3; TRBD2 matches at 9 bases. The CDR3 loop is CASNLAGAFTDTQYF. CDR3 sequence (DNA): TGTGCCAGCAACTTAGCGGGGGCCTTCACAGATACGCAGTATTTT.